This T cell receptor beta chain was captured by sequencing in a study of blood T cell repertoires in COVID-19. At the level of the study: Acute and convalescent COVID-19 specimens originated in the United States, Italy and Spain. T cells, B-cell-depleted T cells, or PBMCs provided the cDNA or gDNA that served as material.

The germline V and J ends were trimmed by 2 bases and 5 bases, with 12 bases remaining between them. This CDR3 has 14 residues. Looked up from germline, CDR1 is MNHNS and CDR2 is SASEGT. The authors' processing: Amplification with reference gene primers provided the estimates of nucleated cell counts. Sequenced by immunoSEQ multiplex PCR; TCRdb stores in-frame clones only, minus some. The DNA was the basis for D and trimming; V, J and clone size are from that table. The repertoire holds some 60,000 clones, with roughly 79% as singletons. The genes are TRBV6-1 and TRBJ1-1; possibly TRBD1 for D (5 bases). The TCR was taken from a human donor in a cohort sampled during active COVID-19. What was sequenced was peripheral blood. The DNA of the CDR3 is TGTGCCAGCAGTGAAACCCGGGGGAGGACTGAAGCTTTCTTT. Its translation is CASSETRGRTEAFF.